This T cell receptor (beta chain) was identified during a study of blood T cell repertoires in COVID-19. Study information: From T cells, B-cell-depleted T cells, or PBMCs came the material, which was cDNA or gDNA.

TCRdb's copy holds only in-frame clones and misses some; the assay was immunoSEQ multiplex PCR. The repertoire consists of a few hundred thousand clones, with 92% occurring once and the leading ten covering around 18%. V was clipped by 3 bases and J by 2 bases; unmatched bases: 5. CDR1 is MNHNS and CDR2 is SASEGT in the germline V gene. There are 15 residues in the CDR3. Those enrolled, adults aged roughly 18 to 90 years, came from about two dozen US areas. In Cohort 3, a recovered donor had either two negative PCRs, clearance, or symptom resolution. The sample taken for sequencing was PBMCs or T cells enriched from blood (not recorded which). The receptor's source is a woman aged 25-40 years who had recovered from COVID-19. This rearrangement joins TRBV6-1 to TRBJ2-3, with 7 nucleotides matching TRBD1. The DNA for the CDR3 is TGTGCCAGCAGTGAGAACAGGGGACACACAGATACGCAGTATTTT. Its protein product is CASSENRGHTDTQYF.